The clone carrying this T cell receptor (beta chain) was recorded a few times. These data belong to a study of OX40 agonist ivuxolimab in advanced cancers. Looking at the study overall: Prior anti-PD-1, anti-PD-L1 or anti-CTLA-4 therapy did not bar entry, and about 40% had some. Three partial responders included one hepatocellular carcinoma patient and two cutaneous melanoma patients.

Sequencing was performed with immunoSEQ multiplex PCR; in TCRdb, only in-frame clones are kept and a portion is missing. The sample lists about 100,000 clones, approximately 90% occurring once. The germline V gene has CDR1 WNHNN and CDR2 SYGVQD (reference sequence). The V gene lost 3 bases and the J gene lost 2 bases, with 12 bases spanning the gap. The CDR3 is 15 amino acids. The timepoints at which blood was sampled were baseline, cycle 4 day 1, and cycle 7 day 1. The source was CD4+ or CD8+ T cells sorted from blood, collected in a trial of the OX40 agonist ivuxolimab. The TCR was taken from an adult with an advanced solid tumor such as melanoma, head and neck, liver or kidney cancer. The V call is TRBV10-1, the J call TRBJ2-3; perhaps D is TRBD1 or TRBD2 (5 bases each). The CDR3: CASSDPIGATDTQYF. In nucleotides, the CDR3 is TGCGCCAGCAGTGATCCGATCGGGGCCACAGATACGCAGTATTTT.